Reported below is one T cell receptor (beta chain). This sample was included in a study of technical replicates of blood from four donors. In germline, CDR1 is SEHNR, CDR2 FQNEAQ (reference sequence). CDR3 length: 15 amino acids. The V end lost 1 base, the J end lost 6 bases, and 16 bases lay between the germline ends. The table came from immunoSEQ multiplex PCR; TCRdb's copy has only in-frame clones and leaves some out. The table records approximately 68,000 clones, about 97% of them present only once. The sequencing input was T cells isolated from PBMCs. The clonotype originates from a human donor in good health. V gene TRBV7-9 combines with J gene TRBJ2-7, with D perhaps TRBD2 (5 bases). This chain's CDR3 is CASSLEEGEVIEQYF. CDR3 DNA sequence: TGTGCCAGCAGCTTAGAAGAGGGAGAGGTTATCGAGCAGTACTTC.